This TCR beta chain comes out of a study of breast tumors, draining lymph nodes, adjacent tissues. Points from the study as a whole: Luminal-like breast cancer showed significantly higher tumor–nontumor repertoire similarity than basal-like. The data were judged consistent with most tumor T cells coming from lymph node and expanding in tumor. Tumors had less TCR diversity than lymph nodes, more than nontumor tissue. The lymph node origin of tumor T cells was framed as consistent with a hypothesis, not demonstrated.

TCRdb processed the multiplex PCR reads anew with MiXCR; each CDR3 protein has one entry. The repertoire holds roughly 86,000 distinct CDR3 sequences, with approximately 19% as singletons. Breast cancer patients provided tissue from their axillary draining lymph nodes. This clonotype has a count of ten or more. Its matching antigen is unknown. V gave up 0 bases and J gave up 2 bases; unmatched junction bases: 3. This CDR3 contains 15 residues. Germline CDR1 and CDR2: SGHRS and YFSETQ. Material for sequencing was axillary lymph node tissue. V and J are TRBV5-1 and TRBJ2-3, with TRBD2 identical over 7 bases. The receptor was isolated from a female donor with breast cancer. Some clones in this sample may be carry-over from other donors' samples. The CDR3 DNA reads TGCGCCAGCAGCTTGGGTAGCGGGTACACAGATACGCAGTATTTT. It encodes CASSLGSGYTDTQYF.